Below, 13 T cell receptor beta chains from the same sample are listed, as sequenced in a study of cytomegalovirus exposure and HLA in healthy donors. With 60 Vbeta and 13 Jbeta primers, the PCR was carried out. Clones were sequenced by immunoSEQ multiplex PCR, and TCRdb holds only the in-frame ones, with some missing. Here the sample spans fewer than 150,000 clones, roughly 77% being singletons. Specimen: PBMCs. These receptors came from a woman aged 25 to 45 in good health and CMV-seronegative.

CDR3 protein: CASHPGSGGADTQYF. CDR3 nucleotides: TGTGCCAGCCATCCAGGGAGCGGGGGGGCAGATACGCAGTATTTT. The chain joins TRBV4-2 to TRBJ2-3; 10 nucleotides match TRBD2. This CDR3 spans 15 amino acids. The V gene end was trimmed by 8 bases and the J gene end by 4 bases; junction bases not matched to a gene: 9. The germline V gene has CDR1 LGHNA and CDR2 YNFKEQ.

The chain's CDR3 is CSVVSSGANVLTF. In nucleotides, the CDR3 is TGCAGCGTTGTCTCCTCTGGGGCCAACGTCCTGACTTTC. The chain employs TRBV29-1 and TRBJ2-6; D is uncertain. V was shortened by 4 bases and J by 0 bases, with 4 bases between the two germline ends. The CDR3 runs 13 residues. In germline, CDR1 is SQVTM, CDR2 ANQGSEA. The whole variable domain, filled in from reference TRBV29-1 and TRBJ2-6, reads SAVISQKPSRDICQRGTSLTIQCQVDSQVTMMFWYRQQPGQSLTLIATANQGSEATYESGFVIDKFPISRPNLTFSTLTVSNMSPEDSSIYLCSVVSSGANVLTFGAGSRLTVL.

This clone was picked up a small number of times. This chain connects TRBV7-9 to TRBJ1-4; the D is unclear. The CDR3 covers 13 residues. V gave up 4 bases and J gave up 4 bases, with 7 bases separating them. The V gene's germline CDR1 is SEHNR and CDR2 FQNEAQ (reference sequence). This chain's CDR3 is CASSYGNNEKLFF. CDR3 sequence (DNA): TGTGCCAGCAGCTACGGGAATAATGAAAAACTGTTTTTT.

This rearrangement joins TRBV6-1 to TRBJ1-5; 8 nucleotides align to TRBD1. Germline loops: CDR1 MNHNS, CDR2 SASEGT. Trimming took 5 bases from V and 7 from J; bases not matched to a gene: 7. The CDR3 consists of 14 residues. CDR3 sequence reads: CASSKTGEGQPQHF. The CDR3 DNA reads as TGTGCCAGCAGTAAGACAGGGGAGGGACAGCCCCAGCATTTT.

The chain couples TRBV11-2 to TRBJ2-1; 7 bases align to TRBD2. From germline, CDR1 is SGHAT and CDR2 FQNNGV. V dropped 4 bases and J dropped 10; count of bases not matched to a gene: 16. The CDR3 extends over 16 amino acids. The CDR3 sequence: CASSSRGDSTPREQFF. The CDR3 DNA reads TGTGCCAGCAGCTCCCGGGGGGACTCCACCCCAAGGGAGCAGTTCTTC. Full variable domain (remainder filled in from reference TRBV11-2 and TRBJ2-1): EAGVAQSPRYKIIEKRQSVAFWCNPISGHATLYWYQQILGQGPKLLIQFQNNGVVDDSQLPKDRFSAERLKGVDSTLKIQPAKLEDSAVYLCASSSRGDSTPREQFFGPGTRLTVL.

This sequence joins TRBV11-1 and TRBJ2-7, with 13 nucleotides matching TRBD2. Germline V lookup: CDR1 SGHAT, CDR2 FQDESV (reference sequence). CDR3 size: 15 residues. V lost 5 bases, J lost 6 bases, and 7 bases stayed unmatched. The CDR3 spells CASSPGLAGVSEQYF. The CDR3, as DNA: TGTGCCAGCAGCCCAGGACTAGCGGGAGTCTCCGAGCAGTACTTC. Filled out from reference TRBV11-1 and TRBJ2-7, the complete variable domain reads EAEVAQSPRYKITEKSQAVAFWCDPISGHATLYWYRQILGQGPELLVQFQDESVVDDSQLPKDRFSAERLKGVDSTLKIQPAELGDSAMYLCASSPGLAGVSEQYFGPGTRLTVT.

Concerning this clone itself: The sample carries other DNA sequences with the same CDR3. The gene calls are TRBV18 and TRBJ1-2; D uncertain. This CDR3 is 14 amino acids long. Germline lookup yields CDR1 KGHSH and CDR2 LQKENI. V lost 6 bases, J lost 6 bases, and 17 bases lay in between. CDR3 residues: CASSPTEAVNGYTF. The CDR3 nucleotides are TGTGCCAGCTCCCCGACCGAGGCAGTTAATGGCTACACCTTC.

The CDR3 here is CASNSAGAHNEQFF. CDR3 coding DNA: TGTGCCAGTAATTCGGCGGGGGCCCACAATGAGCAGTTCTTC. The chain uses TRBV19 and TRBJ2-1; the D gene is possibly TRBD2 (7 bases). This CDR3 region has 14 residues. Trimming pared 7 bases from V and 5 bases from J, leaving 15 bases between. Germline-derived CDR1 and CDR2 are LNHDA and SQIVND (reference sequence).

V gene TRBV11-2 combines with J gene TRBJ2-7; 10 nucleotides align to TRBD2. V was clipped by 5 bases and J by 4 bases; unmatched bases: 17. This CDR3 spans 18 amino acids. Per germline, CDR1 SGHAT and CDR2 FQNNGV. CDR3 coding DNA: TGTGCCAGCAGCCTCATTAGAGAGCGGGAGGGCTCCCGTTACGAGCAGTACTTC. Residues: CASSLIREREGSRYEQYF.

The chain carries TRBV30 and TRBJ2-7; the D gene is possibly TRBD1 (6 bases). Per germline, CDR1 GTSNPN and CDR2 SVGIG (reference sequence). The CDR3 length is 14 residues. Trimming took off 0 bases at V and 4 bases at J, with 13 bases between the two ends. The CDR3 loop reads CAWSVGGTTYEQYF. The CDR3, as DNA: TGTGCCTGGAGTGTAGGTGGGACAACTTACGAGCAGTACTTC.

This chain uses TRBV5-1 with TRBJ1-1; 8 bases are shared with TRBD1. After removal of 4 bases from V and 2 bases from J, the junction contained 7 bases not matched to a gene. The CDR3 loop spans 15 amino acids. Germline V lookup: CDR1 SGHRS, CDR2 YFSETQ. The CDR3 protein is CASSPRGQDNTEAFF. Written as DNA, the CDR3 is TGCGCCAGCAGCCCACGGGGACAGGACAACACTGAAGCTTTCTTT.

This chain links TRBV30 with TRBJ2-1; TRBD1 is a possible D gene (6 bases). The CDR3 sequence is 13 residues long. Deletions cut 5 bases from V and 4 bases from J, with 12 bases between. CDR1 GTSNPN and CDR2 SVGIG come from the germline V gene (reference sequence). CDR3 nucleotide sequence: TGTGCCTGGTCACAGGGAGCGTACAATGAGCAGTTCTTC. Protein sequence: CAWSQGAYNEQFF.

J is TRBJ2-5 and V is TRBV25-1, with 8 bases matching TRBD1. The V gene's germline CDR1 is MGHDK and CDR2 SYGVNS. V was clipped by 4 bases and J by 5 bases; unmatched bases: 6. The length of the CDR3 is 14 residues. The CDR3 nucleotides are TGTGCCAGCAGTGCCTCAGGGGGCCGTGAGACCCAGTACTTC. Translated, it gives CASSASGGRETQYF.